A selection of T cell receptor beta chains follows, all from one sample in a study of cytomegalovirus exposure and HLA in healthy donors. The protocol was immunoSEQ multiplex PCR, while the TCRdb copy is restricted to in-frame clones and leaves out a portion. The profile shows about 110,000 clones, about 80% of them singletons. Material for sequencing was PBMCs. Source of these receptors: a woman aged 55-70 years in good health and CMV-seropositive. Both conserved end residues are part of each CDR3. A D gene is named only where the DNA matches it firmly. Size values are once, few and many counts, or a class for expanded clones, and some rows have none.

j_call v_call d_call clone_size cdr3_nt cdr3_aa
TRBJ2-7 TRBV5-1 TRBD1 - TGCGCCAGCAGCTTGGGCTCCGGGACAGGGGGTTCTTTCTCCTACGAGCAGTACTTC CASSLGSGTGGSFSYEQYF
TRBJ2-1 TRBV7-9 TRBD2 - TGTGCCAGCAGCCAACTAGCGGGCTCCTACAATGAGCAGTTCTTC CASSQLAGSYNEQFF
TRBJ2-2 TRBV27 - - TGTGCCAGCAGTTCACTAGCCGACAACACCGGGGAGCTGTTTTTT CASSSLADNTGELFF
TRBJ2-7 TRBV9 TRBD2 - TGTGCCAGCAGCCCCCCTAGGACTAGCGGCTCCTACGAGCAGTACTTC CASSPPRTSGSYEQYF
TRBJ2-7 TRBV23-1 TRBD1 - TGCGCCAGCAGTCAGTCGGACAGGGGGTACGAGCAGTACTTC CASSQSDRGYEQYF
TRBJ2-2 TRBV11-2 TRBD1 - TGTGCCAGCAGTGAACAACAGGGGGGTACCGGGGAGCTGTTTTTT CASSEQQGGTGELFF
TRBJ1-1 TRBV4-1 - - TGCGCCAGCAGCCAAGTAGGAGGACAGTTGAACACTGAAGCTTTCTTT CASSQVGGQLNTEAFF
TRBJ2-2 TRBV19 - once TGTGCCAGTAGTATCGGTTGGGGGGAGCTGTTTTTT CASSIGWGELFF
TRBJ1-1 TRBV5-4 - - TGTGCCAGCAGCTTGGATCAGACAGGCACGCTCACTGAAGCTTTCTTT CASSLDQTGTLTEAFF
TRBJ2-1 TRBV7-9 - - TGTTCCAGCAGCTTGCCACTTCCCAATGAGCAGTTCTTC CSSSLPLPNEQFF
TRBJ2-5 TRBV2 TRBD2 - TGTGCCAGCAGTGAAGCGGGACTAGCGGGAGAAGAGACCCAGTACTTC CASSEAGLAGEETQYF
TRBJ1-1 TRBV6-5 - few TGTGCCAGCAGTTACTGGGCCCCGAGGAACACTGAAGCTTTCTTT CASSYWAPRNTEAFF
TRBJ2-7 TRBV29-1 TRBD2 - TGCAGCGTTGCGGTTGGGACTAGCGGGACCTACGAGCAGTACTTC CSVAVGTSGTYEQYF
TRBJ2-5 TRBV27 - - TGTGCCAGCAGTTTACTGGAGACCCAGTACTTC CASSLLETQYF
TRBJ2-2 TRBV5-1 - - TGCGCCAGCAGCTTGGACTGGACAGCCACCGGGGAGCTGTTTTTT CASSLDWTATGELFF
TRBJ1-2 TRBV5-1 - - TGCGCCAGCAGCTTGGGGCTCGAGAGGAACTATGGCTACACCTTC CASSLGLERNYGYTF
TRBJ1-2 TRBV6-1 TRBD1 - TGTGCCAGCAGTCCGACAGGGGCCCTCTCCTATGGCTACACCTTC CASSPTGALSYGYTF
TRBJ1-2 TRBV6-5 - - TGTGCCAGCAAAACGTGGGCCTATGGCTACACCTTC CASKTWAYGYTF
TRBJ2-7 TRBV28 TRBD1 - TGTGCCAGCAGTTTGCTGGGACAGATAAGGCCCTACGAGCAGTACTTC CASSLLGQIRPYEQYF
TRBJ1-1 TRBV7-8 - - TGTGCCAGCAGCTTAGCAGCAGGGCTGGGCACTGAAGCTTTCTTT CASSLAAGLGTEAFF
TRBJ2-7 TRBV7-6 TRBD1 - TGTGCCAGCAGCTTAGGGACAGGGGTAATTTCCTACGAGCAGTACTTC CASSLGTGVISYEQYF
TRBJ1-2 TRBV7-9 - - TGTGCCAGCAGCTTCCTCGAGTATGGCTACACCTTC CASSFLEYGYTF
TRBJ1-2 TRBV28 TRBD1 - TGTGCCAGCAGAAACTCCCGGGACAGGGGGCGCCGAATGAGCTACACCTTC CASRNSRDRGRRMSYTF
TRBJ2-1 TRBV5-1 - - TGCGCCAGCAGCTCCGGGACTGGCTCCTACAATGAGCAGTTCTTC CASSSGTGSYNEQFF
TRBJ2-4 TRBV7-8 TRBD1 - TGTGCCAGCAGCTTAGCCTACAGGGGGACCAAAAACATTCAGTACTTC CASSLAYRGTKNIQYF
TRBJ2-2 TRBV27 TRBD2 - TGTGCCAGCAGTTTATTGGGACTAGCGGGTACGAACACCGGGGAGCTGTTTTTT CASSLLGLAGTNTGELFF
TRBJ2-5 TRBV11-2 TRBD2 - TGTGCCAGCAGCTTAACTGCGGGAGGGCCAGAGACCCAGTACTTC CASSLTAGGPETQYF